Listed here are 13 T cell receptor beta chains from one sample, sequenced in a study of T-cell reconstitution after alpha-beta-depleted transplantation in children. Regarding the study as a whole: When one year had passed after transplant, most T-cell counts and diversity came from newly produced T cells.

No antigen has been assigned to these receptors. Library preparation (for TCRbeta) was performed with unique molecular identifiers. TCRdb ran MiXCR on the PCR reads and lists one entry per CDR3 protein. This sample has 330,000 or so distinct CDR3 sequences, with 7.5% to 9% found just once. The sequencing here drew on peripheral blood, taken 360 days after TCRalphabeta/CD19-depleted stem cell transplant. The receptor source for this set is a female patient aged 2-9 years who had a stem cell transplant for Fanconi anemia, so the T cells may come from the graft donor.

The table lists this clonotype with a few counts. V gene TRBV18 combines with J gene TRBJ2-1, with unresolved D. Between the trimmed V and J ends, which lost 3 bases and 10 bases, there was a span of 16 bases. Germline V CDR1 and CDR2: KGHSH, LQKENI. The CDR3 is 14 residues long. The CDR3 loop is CASSPGSKSGEQFF. The CDR3 DNA sequence: TGTGCCAGCTCACCCGGAAGTAAATCTGGCGAGCAGTTCTTC.

This sequence joins TRBV6-2 or TRBV6-3 and TRBJ1-6; D ambiguous. CDR3 size: 15 residues. The V gene's germline CDR1 is MNHEY and CDR2 SVGEGT. The V gene lost 1 base and the J gene lost 7 bases, with 11 bases spanning the gap. CDR3 in amino acids: CASSYFGHSNSPLHF. The CDR3 DNA follows: TGTGCCAGCAGTTACTTCGGCCACAGCAATTCACCCCTCCACTTT.

This clonotype was found many times. Here the CDR3 reads CASRTSKHEQYF. The CDR3 DNA is TGTGCCAGCAGAACTAGTAAGCACGAGCAGTACTTC. The chain employs TRBV6-5 and TRBJ2-7; perhaps TRBD2 as D (5 bases). V lost 6 bases, J lost 5 bases, and 11 bases lay in between. Germline V gene lookup returns CDR1 MNHEY and CDR2 SVGAGI. The CDR3 covers 12 residues.

This clonotype was found many times. This chain links TRBV12-3 or TRBV12-4 with TRBJ2-3; 8 nucleotides agree with TRBD2. This CDR3 comprises 16 residues. The V and J ends lost 7 bases and 0 bases, in that order; junction bases with no gene match: 9. CDR3 region: CASTRPGGTSTDTQYF. In DNA, the CDR3 is TGTGCCAGCACCCGCCCGGGGGGGACTAGCACAGATACGCAGTATTTT.

The table lists this clonotype with many counts. V usage is TRBV12-3 or TRBV12-4 and J usage is TRBJ1-1, with 9 bases that match TRBD1. V was pared by 6 bases and J by 11 bases, with 13 bases of the junction left unmatched. The CDR3 consists of 14 residues. CDR3 in DNA: TGTGCCAGCAGCCCTTGGACAGGGGAATTAGGGGCTTTCTTT. Amino acids: CASSPWTGELGAFF.

This clonotype came up many times. The chain uses TRBV5-1 and TRBJ2-3, with 8 bases that match TRBD1. The germline V gene has CDR1 SGHRS and CDR2 YFSETQ. The CDR3 is 14 amino acids. With V trimmed by 7 bases and J by 0 bases, 4 bases remained unmatched. The CDR3 sequence is CASCDRGSTDTQYF. CDR3 in DNA: TGCGCCAGCTGTGACAGGGGCAGCACAGATACGCAGTATTTT.

Many counts were recorded for this clonotype. J is TRBJ2-2 and V is TRBV6-5, with a tentative D call TRBD1 (6 bases). The germline gives CDR1 MNHEY, CDR2 SVGAGI. Trimming removed 2 bases from V and 8 bases from J, with 9 bases in between. The CDR3 has 13 amino acids. The CDR3 region has the DNA TGTGCCAGCAGTTACGGGGGCGTGGGGGAGCTGTTTTTT. Translation: CASSYGGVGELFF.

This clonotype was detected ten times or more. The V call is TRBV28, the J call TRBJ2-5; D is ambiguous. The CDR3 spans 13 residues. The ends were cut back, 3 bases at V and 5 bases at J, with 10 bases in the middle. Germline-derived CDR1 and CDR2 are MDHEN and SYDVKM. CDR3 protein: CASSFGSLETQYF. In nucleotides, the CDR3 is TGTGCCAGCAGTTTTGGTAGTTTGGAGACCCAGTACTTC.

This clonotype has more than one count but fewer than ten. This sequence joins TRBV27 and TRBJ1-1; D is unclear. The V end was cut by 1 base, the J end by 0 bases, with 9 bases between. Germline V gene sequence: CDR1 MNHEY, CDR2 SMNVEV (reference sequence). This CDR3 has 15 amino acids. CDR3 sequence (DNA): TGTGCCAGCAGTTTATTACCGGCAATGAACACTGAAGCTTTCTTT. This codes for CASSLLPAMNTEAFF.

This clonotype was picked up many times. The chain uses TRBV6-1 and TRBJ2-7; 7 bases are a match to TRBD1. In germline, CDR1 is MNHNS, CDR2 SASEGT. V lost 8 bases and J lost 11; bases outside the gene matches: 9. The CDR3 is 11 amino acids. The CDR3 loop is CASHLGQVEYF. The CDR3 region has the DNA TGTGCCAGCCACCTCGGACAGGTTGAGTACTTC.

To note about this clonotype: A read error may be the cause here, since a much bigger clone is one base away. The chain uses TRBV3-1 and TRBJ2-1, with 11 bases lining up with TRBD2. Germline V gene lookup returns CDR1 LGHDT and CDR2 YNNKEL (reference sequence). V trimming: 2 bases; J trimming: 2 bases; junction bases outside the gene matches: 11. The CDR3 loop spans 19 amino acids. The CDR3 is CASSQRGLAAVWTYNEQFF. The CDR3 bases are TGTGCCAGCAGCCAAAGGGGACTAGCGGCAGTGTGGACCTACAATGAGCAGTTCTTC.

The CDR3 bases are TGTGCCAGCTCACCGCGGAGGGGGGACATGAACACTGAAGCTTTCTTT. Its protein product is CASSPRRGDMNTEAFF. This chain connects TRBV18 to TRBJ1-1, with TRBD1 as a possible D gene (6 bases). V lost 3 bases and J 0 bases, leaving 14 bases between the germline ends. The germline CDR1 and CDR2 sequences are KGHSH and LQKENI. The CDR3 is made up of 16 amino acids. Complete variable domain (other parts from reference TRBV18 and TRBJ1-1): NAGVMQNPRHLVRRRGQEARLRCSPMKGHSHVYWYRQLPEEGLKFMVYLQKENIIDESGMPKERFSAEFPKEGPSILRIQQVVRGDSAAYFCASSPRRGDMNTEAFFGQGTRLTVV.

This clonotype was picked up many times. This rearrangement joins TRBV5-1 to TRBJ2-1; D not resolved. The V end lost 3 bases, the J end lost 1 base, and 8 bases lay between the germline ends. The CDR3 runs 14 residues. Per germline, CDR1 SGHRS and CDR2 YFSETQ. CDR3 protein: CASSSTPSYNEQFF. The CDR3 DNA reads as TGCGCCAGCAGCTCGACTCCTTCCTACAATGAGCAGTTCTTC.